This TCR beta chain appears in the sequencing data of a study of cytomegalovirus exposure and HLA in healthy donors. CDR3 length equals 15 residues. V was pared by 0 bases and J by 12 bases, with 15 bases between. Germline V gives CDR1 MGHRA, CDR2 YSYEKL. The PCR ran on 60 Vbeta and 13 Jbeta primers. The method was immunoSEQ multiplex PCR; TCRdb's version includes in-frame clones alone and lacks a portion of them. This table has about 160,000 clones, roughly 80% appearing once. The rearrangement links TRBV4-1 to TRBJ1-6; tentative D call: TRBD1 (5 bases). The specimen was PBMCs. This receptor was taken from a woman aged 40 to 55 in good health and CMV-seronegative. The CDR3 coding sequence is TGCGCCAGCAGCCAAGATTTTCCAGGGAAGGTACCCCTCCACTTT. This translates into CASSQDFPGKVPLHF.